A single sample is the source of the 12 T cell receptor beta chains below, sequenced in a study of blood T cell repertoires in COVID-19. Some clones are missing from TCRdb's copy, which holds only in-frame ones; the method was immunoSEQ multiplex PCR. The table lists about 160,000 clones, roughly four fifths of them singletons, with roughly 15% in the top ten. The material sequenced was peripheral blood. These receptors came from a human donor with acute or convalescent COVID-19. The donor label of this sample is uncertain.

The J gene is TRBJ1-3, the V gene TRBV7-2; D not resolved. CDR3 length: 16 residues. Between the trimmed V and J ends, which lost 1 base and 0 bases, there was a span of 10 bases. The germline V gene encodes CDR1 SGHTA and CDR2 FQGNSA. CDR3: CASSLVLVGSGNTIYF. CDR3 coding DNA: TGTGCCAGCAGCTTAGTACTAGTCGGCTCTGGAAACACCATATATTTT.

A note on this clone: Other DNA sequences in the same sample also yield this CDR3. This sequence joins TRBV5-1 and TRBJ1-1; 7 nucleotides align to TRBD1. The germline CDR1 and CDR2 sequences are SGHRS and YFSETQ. This CDR3 is 17 amino acids long. The J segment lost 6 bases and the V segment lost 5 bases, leaving 19 bases of the junction unmatched. The CDR3 DNA reads as TGCGCCAGCAGTTTGTGGAGATTCGGACAGGAGGAGCCTGAAGCTTTCTTT. The encoded protein is CASSLWRFGQEEPEAFF.

This chain connects TRBV7-2 to TRBJ1-5, with a possible D match to TRBD1 (6 bases). Trimming took 5 bases from V and 2 from J, leaving 10 bases between them. CDR3 length: 14 amino acids. The germline V gene encodes CDR1 SGHTA and CDR2 FQGNSA. The CDR3 sequence is CASSLEGGNQPQHF. CDR3 bases: TGTGCCAGCAGCCTAGAGGGGGGCAATCAGCCCCAGCATTTT.

The CDR3 DNA follows: TGTGCCAGCAGCCCTGAACCCTATAGCAATCAGCCCCAGCATTTT. This sequence encodes CASSPEPYSNQPQHF. The rearrangement links TRBV11-2 to TRBJ1-5; no definite D call. Trimming pared 5 bases from V and 0 bases from J, leaving 11 bases between. The germline V gene has CDR1 SGHAT and CDR2 FQNNGV. The CDR3 sequence is 15 residues long.

The chain joins TRBV20-1 to TRBJ1-2; D not resolved. V lost 2 bases and J 4 bases, leaving 5 bases between the germline ends. Germline V CDR1 and CDR2: DFQATT, SNEGSKA (reference sequence). CDR3 size: 11 residues. CDR3 DNA: TGCAGTGCTAGATACAGCTATGGCTACACCTTC. This codes for CSARYSYGYTF.

This sequence joins TRBV10-3 and TRBJ2-1; TRBD1 is a possible D gene (6 bases). Deletions cut 5 bases from V and 4 bases from J, with 9 bases between. CDR1 is ENHRY, CDR2 SYGVKD, per germline. The CDR3 runs 13 residues. The CDR3 bases are TGTGCCATCAGTAGGGGGAATTACAATGAGCAGTTCTTC. It yields the protein CAISRGNYNEQFF.

The rearrangement links TRBV4-2 to TRBJ1-1, with unresolved D. Germline V lookup: CDR1 LGHNA, CDR2 YNFKEQ. CDR3 length: 13 residues. Trimming took 0 bases from V and 6 from J, leaving 8 bases between them. The DNA for the CDR3 is TGTGCCAGCAGCCAAGAGTGGCGGTCTGAAGCTTTCTTT. Translated, it gives CASSQEWRSEAFF.

The genes are TRBV11-2 and TRBJ2-1, with 9 bases aligning to TRBD2. This CDR3 has 13 residues. Germline V lookup: CDR1 SGHAT, CDR2 FQNNGV. The V segment lost 5 bases and the J segment 8 bases; nucleotides outside the gene matches: 4. DNA of the CDR3: TGTGCCAGCAGCCCAGGGACTAGCCATGAGCAGTTCTTC. This translates into CASSPGTSHEQFF.

This clone was detected many times. The rearrangement joins TRBV3-1 (or the pseudogene TRBV3-2) to TRBJ1-2, with TRBD1 matching over 9 bases. V lost 4 bases and J lost 8; bases outside the gene matches: 5. Germline V lookup: CDR1 LGHDT, CDR2 YNNKEL (reference sequence). The CDR3 spans 13 residues. CDR3: CASSLGQGRGYTF. The CDR3 DNA sequence: TGTGCCAGCAGCCTGGGACAGGGCCGAGGCTACACCTTC.

The chain couples TRBV7-8 to TRBJ1-5; TRBD1 agrees at 9 bases. The CDR3 extends over 15 amino acids. J gave up 7 bases and V 4 bases, and 8 bases lay outside the gene matches. In germline, CDR1 is SGHVS, CDR2 FQNEAQ. CDR3 nucleotide sequence: TGTGCCAGCAGCTGGGGAACAGGGGGCAGCCAGCCCCAGCATTTT. Translating gives CASSWGTGGSQPQHF.

V and J are TRBV7-9 and TRBJ1-2; maybe TRBD1 (5 bases). Germline CDR1 reads SEHNR; CDR2 reads FQNEAQ (reference sequence). There are 13 residues in the CDR3. Between the trimmed V and J ends, which lost 4 bases and 8 bases, there was a span of 14 bases. The CDR3 is CASSYSAGGGYTF. As DNA, the CDR3 is TGTGCCAGCAGCTATAGTGCGGGGGGAGGCTACACCTTC.

This clone was counted a few times. The J gene is TRBJ1-2, the V gene TRBV9; 7 bases fit TRBD1. This CDR3 has 17 residues. Losses at the gene ends were 3 bases for V and 0 bases for J; bases not matched to a gene: 11. Germline CDR1 SGDLS, CDR2 YYNGEE. The chain's CDR3 is CASSGYRGEEANYGYTF. The CDR3 DNA reads TGTGCCAGCAGCGGATACAGGGGAGAGGAAGCTAACTATGGCTACACCTTC.